This T cell receptor beta chain was recovered during a study of T-cell reconstitution after alpha-beta-depleted transplantation in children. Study-wide points: Expanded graft clones numbering several hundred reportedly gave rise to alpha-beta T cells about two months after transplant. Elevated TCRbeta diversity at day 60 was traced, in some patients, to surviving recipient T cells and thymic progenitors. It was newly produced T cells that mostly accounted for T-cell counts and diversity one year after transplant.

TCRbeta library preparation incorporated unique molecular identifiers. TCRdb re-analysed the PCR reads in MiXCR, keeping a single row per CDR3 protein. The sample lists about 140,000 distinct CDR3 sequences; about 8.8% were seen once. About this clonotype: Its antigen is not identified.

From germline, CDR1 is GTSNPN and CDR2 SVGIG (reference sequence). Trimming at V came to 2 bases and at J to 6 bases, leaving 4 bases not matched to a gene. The CDR3 has 14 residues. The V and J genes are TRBV30 and TRBJ2-1; 10 positions agree with TRBD1. Sequenced here: PBMCs, mostly from graft donor cells, sampled 180 days after TCRalphabeta/CD19-depleted stem cell transplant. The TCR originated in a female patient aged 2-9 years who had a stem cell transplant for congenital amegakaryocytic thrombocytopenia, so the T cells may come from the graft donor. CDR3 in amino acids: CAWSSGTGANEQFF. Here the CDR3 DNA reads TGTGCCTGGAGTTCAGGGACAGGGGCCAATGAGCAGTTCTTC.